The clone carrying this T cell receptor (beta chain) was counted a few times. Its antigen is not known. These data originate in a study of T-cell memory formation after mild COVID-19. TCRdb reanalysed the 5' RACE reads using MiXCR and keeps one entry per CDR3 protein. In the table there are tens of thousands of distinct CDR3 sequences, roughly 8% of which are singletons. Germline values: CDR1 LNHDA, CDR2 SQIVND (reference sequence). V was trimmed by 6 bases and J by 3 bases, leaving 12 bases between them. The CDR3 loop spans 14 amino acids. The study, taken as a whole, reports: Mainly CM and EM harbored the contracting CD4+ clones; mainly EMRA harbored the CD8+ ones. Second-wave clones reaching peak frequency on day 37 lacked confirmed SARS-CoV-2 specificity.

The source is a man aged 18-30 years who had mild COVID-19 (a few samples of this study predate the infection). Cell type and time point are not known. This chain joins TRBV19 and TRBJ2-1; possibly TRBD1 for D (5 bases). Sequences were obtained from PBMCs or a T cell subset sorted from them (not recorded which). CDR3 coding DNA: TGTGCCAGTAGGCGACAGACCGACTACAATGAGCAGTTCTTC. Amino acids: CASRRQTDYNEQFF.